This TCR beta chain was sequenced during a study of CD8+CD57+ T cells in acquired aplastic anemia. V lost 0 bases, J lost 6 bases, and 9 bases lay in between. The germline gives CDR1 SEHNR, CDR2 FQNEAQ (reference sequence). CDR3 size: 15 residues. This clonotype was observed at least ten times. As yet, its antigen is unknown. Study-wide results and limits: The same twenty-nine CD8+ CDR3 sequences occurred in patients and in controls.

The template used for profiling TCR beta VDJ and CDR3 was genomic DNA. TCRdb re-called the reads through MiXCR, storing one row per CDR3 protein. Among some 290,000 distinct CDR3 sequences listed, 50% to 70% were seen once. This receptor was identified in a human donor with severe aplastic anemia or a healthy control (not recorded which). Material for sequencing was sorted CD4+, CD8+, or CD8+CD57+ T cells (not recorded which) from PBMCs. The rearrangement uses TRBV7-9 and TRBJ1-6; D uncertain. The CDR3 loop is CASSLAGSGNSPLHF. CDR3 sequence (DNA): TGTGCCAGCAGCTTAGCGGGCAGTGGTAATTCACCCCTCCACTTT. The full variable domain, completed using reference TRBV7-9 and TRBJ1-6, is DTGVSQNPRHKITKRGQNVTFRCDPISEHNRLYWYRQTLGQGPEFLTYFQNEAQLEKSRLLSDRFSAERPKGSFSTLEIQRTEQGDSAMYLCASSLAGSGNSPLHFGNGTRLTVT.